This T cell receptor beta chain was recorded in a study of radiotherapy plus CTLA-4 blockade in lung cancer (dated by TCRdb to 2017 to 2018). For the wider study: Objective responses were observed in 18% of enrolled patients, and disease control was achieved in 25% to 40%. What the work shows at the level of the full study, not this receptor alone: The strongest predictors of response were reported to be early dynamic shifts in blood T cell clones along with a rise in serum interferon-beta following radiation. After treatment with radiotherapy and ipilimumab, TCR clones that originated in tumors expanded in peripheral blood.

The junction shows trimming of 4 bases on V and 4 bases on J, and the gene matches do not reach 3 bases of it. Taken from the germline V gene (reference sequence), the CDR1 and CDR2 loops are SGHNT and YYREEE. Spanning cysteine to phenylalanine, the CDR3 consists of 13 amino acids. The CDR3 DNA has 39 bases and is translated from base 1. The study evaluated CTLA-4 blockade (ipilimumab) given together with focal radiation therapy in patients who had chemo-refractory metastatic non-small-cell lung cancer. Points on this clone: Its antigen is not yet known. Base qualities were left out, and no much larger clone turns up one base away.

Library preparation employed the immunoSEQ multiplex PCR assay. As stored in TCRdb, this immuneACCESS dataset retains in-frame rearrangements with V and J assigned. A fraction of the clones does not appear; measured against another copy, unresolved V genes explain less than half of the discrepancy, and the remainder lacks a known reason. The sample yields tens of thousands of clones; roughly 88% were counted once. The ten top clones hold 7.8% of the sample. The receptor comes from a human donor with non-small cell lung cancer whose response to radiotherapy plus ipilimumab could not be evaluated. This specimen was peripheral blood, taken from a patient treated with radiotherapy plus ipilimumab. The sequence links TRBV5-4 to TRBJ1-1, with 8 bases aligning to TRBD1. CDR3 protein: CASSLQGATEAFF. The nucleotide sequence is TGTGCCAGCAGCCTGCAGGGGGCCACTGAAGCTTTCTTT.